This is a list of T cell receptor beta chains from one sample in a study of blood T cells in healthy people across ages. TCRdb analysed the 5' RACE reads with MiXCR anew, one entry per CDR3 protein. The table lists fewer than 750,000 distinct CDR3 sequences, 45% to 55% of them singletons. Material: blood. The receptor source for this set is an elderly man in good health. Both conserved end residues are part of each CDR3. D genes are given only for firm matches. Some rows have no size entry. The others give once, few or many, or a class for an expanded clone.

V: TRBV6-5; size: few; D: TRBD1; length: 13; J: TRBJ2-7; DNA: TGTGCCAGCAGTTACTCCACAGGGGCCGAGCAGTACTTC; CDR3: CASSYSTGAEQYF
V: TRBV6-5; size: few; D: .; length: 13; J: TRBJ2-7; DNA: TGTGCCAGCAGTGACTCGAGAGCGGGCGAGCAGTACTTC; CDR3: CASSDSRAGEQYF
V: TRBV10-3; size: few; D: .; length: 14; J: TRBJ2-7; DNA: TGTGCCATCAGTGAGTCCGGGGGAGAAGACGAGCAGTACTTC; CDR3: CAISESGGEDEQYF
V: TRBV6-5; size: few; D: TRBD2; length: 15; J: TRBJ2-1; DNA: TGTGCCAGCATCAGACTAGCGGGAGAGGCCCATGAGCAGTTCTTC; CDR3: CASIRLAGEAHEQFF
V: TRBV20-1; size: .; D: .; length: 15; J: TRBJ1-5; DNA: TGCAGTGCAATAATTGGGAATATCGGCAATCAGCCCCAGCATTTT; CDR3: CSAIIGNIGNQPQHF
V: TRBV20-1; size: .; D: TRBD1; length: 13; J: TRBJ1-6; DNA: TGCAGTGCTGTGGACAGGGCTAATTCACCCCTCCACTTT; CDR3: CSAVDRANSPLHF
V: TRBV18; size: once; D: .; length: 15; J: TRBJ2-1; DNA: TGTGCCAGCTCACCATCGGCTGGAGTCCAAGAGACCCAGTTCTTC; CDR3: CASSPSAGVQETQFF
V: TRBV7-8; size: .; D: .; length: 14; J: TRBJ2-3; DNA: TGTGCCAGCAGCTTAGGTCCCTTCACAGATACGCAGTATTTT; CDR3: CASSLGPFTDTQYF
V: TRBV7-2; size: .; D: .; length: 15; J: TRBJ2-2; DNA: TGTGCCAGCAGCTTAGCGAGTGGGGCGCCCGGGGAGCTGTTTTTT; CDR3: CASSLASGAPGELFF
V: TRBV5-1; size: many; D: .; length: 11; J: TRBJ2-5; DNA: TGTGCCAGCAGCCAGCAAGAGACCCAGTACTTC; CDR3: CASSQQETQYF
V: TRBV5-1; size: .; D: TRBD1; length: 15; J: TRBJ1-6; DNA: TGCGCCAGCAGCTTGGGGACAGGGTCCGATTCACCCCTCCACTTT; CDR3: CASSLGTGSDSPLHF
V: TRBV7-9; size: .; D: .; length: 15; J: TRBJ1-1; DNA: TGTGCCAGCAGCTTGTCAGGGGATGGGAACACTGAAGCTTTCTTT; CDR3: CASSLSGDGNTEAFF
V: TRBV5-1; size: few; D: TRBD1; length: 14; J: TRBJ2-7; DNA: TGCGCCAGCAGCTTAGACGACAGGGGAAACGAGCAGTACTTC; CDR3: CASSLDDRGNEQYF
V: TRBV27; size: .; D: .; length: 15; J: TRBJ2-7; DNA: TGTGCCAGCAGTGTGAGCGGGTTCCACTCCTACGAGCAGTACTTC; CDR3: CASSVSGFHSYEQYF
V: TRBV7-9; size: many; D: .; length: 14; J: TRBJ2-7; DNA: TGTGCCAGCAGCTTAGATGGCTATTCCTACGAGCAGTACTTC; CDR3: CASSLDGYSYEQYF
V: TRBV9; size: .; D: .; length: 14; J: TRBJ1-1; DNA: TGTGCCAGCAGCGTAGATCCGGAGAACACTGAAGCTTTCTTT; CDR3: CASSVDPENTEAFF
V: TRBV5-6; size: .; D: TRBD1; length: 15; J: TRBJ2-5; DNA: TGTGCCAGCAGCCAAGACAGGGGGATAGGAGAGACCCAGTACTTC; CDR3: CASSQDRGIGETQYF
V: TRBV4-3; size: .; D: .; length: 15; J: TRBJ2-2; DNA: TGCGCCAGCAGCCTTAATATTGGGGCGACCGGGGAGCTGTTTTTT; CDR3: CASSLNIGATGELFF
V: TRBV29-1; size: .; D: .; length: 13; J: TRBJ2-3; DNA: TGCAGCGTTGAACTATTGGGGACAGATACGCAGTATTTT; CDR3: CSVELLGTDTQYF
V: TRBV11-2; size: .; D: .; length: 15; J: TRBJ2-1; DNA: TGTGCCAGCAGCTTCCGGGTCCCCGGGCTTAGTGAGCAGTTCTTC; CDR3: CASSFRVPGLSEQFF
V: TRBV20-1; size: .; D: .; length: 13; J: TRBJ2-3; DNA: TGCAGTGCTAGAGAGGAAGGACGAGATACGCAGTATTTT; CDR3: CSAREEGRDTQYF
V: TRBV20-1; size: .; D: TRBD1; length: 13; J: TRBJ1-2; DNA: TGCAGTGCCCAACGGGGACAGGGGGGGGGCTACACCTTC; CDR3: CSAQRGQGGGYTF
V: TRBV29-1; size: .; D: .; length: 13; J: TRBJ1-5; DNA: TGCAGCGTTCGGGGTGTTCCGGATCAGCCCCAGCATTTT; CDR3: CSVRGVPDQPQHF
V: TRBV3-1; size: .; D: .; length: 13; J: TRBJ2-7; DNA: TGTGCCAGCAGCCAAGCTTCAACCTACGAGCAGTACTTC; CDR3: CASSQASTYEQYF
V: TRBV7-2; size: few; D: .; length: 12; J: TRBJ1-2; DNA: TGTGCCAGCAGCCAGGACAGATATGGCTACACCTTC; CDR3: CASSQDRYGYTF
V: TRBV7-2; size: .; D: TRBD1; length: 16; J: TRBJ2-5; DNA: TGTGCCAGCAGCTTATCTAGCAGGGGGCACCAAGAGACCCAGTACTTC; CDR3: CASSLSSRGHQETQYF
V: TRBV5-1; size: few; D: .; length: 15; J: TRBJ2-1; DNA: TGCGCCAGCAGCTTGGGGTGGGGCAGCCAAGATGAGCAGTTCTTC; CDR3: CASSLGWGSQDEQFF
V: TRBV7-3; size: .; D: .; length: 13; J: TRBJ1-1; DNA: TGTGCCAGCAGTGAAGCGAGGAACACTGAAGCTTTCTTT; CDR3: CASSEARNTEAFF
V: TRBV12-3/TRBV12-4; size: few; D: .; length: 11; J: TRBJ2-5; DNA: TGTGCCAGCAGTACTACAGAGACCCAGTACTTC; CDR3: CASSTTETQYF
V: TRBV18; size: .; D: .; length: 13; J: TRBJ2-2; DNA: TGTGCCAGCTCACCGCAGCGGACCGGGGAGCTGTTTTTT; CDR3: CASSPQRTGELFF
V: TRBV29-1; size: .; D: .; length: 15; J: TRBJ2-5; DNA: TGCAGCGTTGCCCCGAGTCGGAGAATCGGGGAGACCCAGTACTTC; CDR3: CSVAPSRRIGETQYF
V: TRBV7-9; size: few; D: .; length: 16; J: TRBJ1-4; DNA: TGTGCCAGCAGCGAGAGAGGGGGGCAGGCTAATGAAAAACTGTTTTTT; CDR3: CASSERGGQANEKLFF
V: TRBV6-6; size: .; D: .; length: 15; J: TRBJ1-2; DNA: TGTGCCAGCAGTCGGCATGAGACCCAGGGTTGGGGCTACACCTTC; CDR3: CASSRHETQGWGYTF
V: TRBV7-2; size: .; D: .; length: 15; J: TRBJ2-5; DNA: TGTGCCAGCAGCTTTAGCCGGGCCCTCCAAGAGACCCAGTACTTC; CDR3: CASSFSRALQETQYF
V: TRBV6-5; size: few; D: TRBD1; length: 14; J: TRBJ1-5; DNA: TGTGCCAGCAGTAGTGGACAGGGGGAACAGCCCCAGCATTTT; CDR3: CASSSGQGEQPQHF
V: TRBV7-2; size: .; D: .; length: 14; J: TRBJ2-1; DNA: TGTGCCAGCAGAACTCGGGGTTCTCCCGGTGAGCAGTTCTTC; CDR3: CASRTRGSPGEQFF
V: TRBV10-3; size: .; D: .; length: 14; J: TRBJ2-7; DNA: TGTGCCATCAGCCAGGGGACTCCTAACTACGAGCAGTACTTC; CDR3: CAISQGTPNYEQYF
V: TRBV4-3; size: .; D: TRBD2; length: 14; J: TRBJ2-1; DNA: TGCGCCAGCAGCCCCCGGGCAGGGAGGGATGAGCAGTTCTTC; CDR3: CASSPRAGRDEQFF
V: TRBV4-3; size: few; D: .; length: 13; J: TRBJ2-1; DNA: TGCGCCAGCAGCCATACGGACAAGGGGTGGCAGTTCTTC; CDR3: CASSHTDKGWQFF
V: TRBV4-2; size: .; D: TRBD2; length: 19; J: TRBJ2-5; DNA: TGTGCCAGCAGCCAAGTTTTTGGGACTAGCGGGAGGGACCAAGAGACCCAGTACTTC; CDR3: CASSQVFGTSGRDQETQYF
V: TRBV4-3; size: .; D: .; length: 15; J: TRBJ1-2; DNA: TGCGCCAGCAGCCAAGACCGGGACCTCGGGTATGGCTACACCTTC; CDR3: CASSQDRDLGYGYTF
V: TRBV20-1; size: few; D: .; length: 11; J: TRBJ2-1; DNA: TGCAGTGCGGCTTTAAGGAATGAGCAGTTCTTC; CDR3: CSAALRNEQFF
V: TRBV6-6; size: .; D: .; length: 19; J: TRBJ1-2; DNA: TGTGCCAGCAGTTCGGTGTTGGGGCAAACTAGGGGCCCAATCGATGGCTACACCTTC; CDR3: CASSSVLGQTRGPIDGYTF
V: TRBV12-3/TRBV12-4; size: .; D: .; length: 17; J: TRBJ2-3; DNA: TGTGCCAGCAGTCCCCCTGGGGGGCGGGAAGGAGCAGATACGCAGTATTTT; CDR3: CASSPPGGREGADTQYF
V: TRBV29-1; size: few; D: TRBD1; length: 15; J: TRBJ1-5; DNA: TGCAGCGTTGAAACCACAGGGGAGCCCAATCAGCCCCAGCATTTT; CDR3: CSVETTGEPNQPQHF
V: TRBV29-1; size: few; D: .; length: 14; J: TRBJ2-3; DNA: TGCAGCGTTGAAGACGGACTGAGCACAGATACGCAGTATTTT; CDR3: CSVEDGLSTDTQYF
V: TRBV29-1; size: .; D: .; length: 11; J: TRBJ1-2; DNA: TGCAGCGTATACAGGGTCTATGGCTACACCTTC; CDR3: CSVYRVYGYTF
V: TRBV20-1; size: .; D: .; length: 13; J: TRBJ2-5; DNA: TGCAGTGCTGGGCTAGGGGCCGTAGAGACCCAGTACTTC; CDR3: CSAGLGAVETQYF
V: TRBV20-1; size: .; D: TRBD1; length: 14; J: TRBJ2-2; DNA: TGCAGTGCGGCTCAGGGGGCGAACACCGGGGGGCTGTTTTTT; CDR3: CSAAQGANTGGLFF
V: TRBV28; size: .; D: .; length: 13; J: TRBJ2-7; DNA: TGTGCCAGCAGCTCCGGGTCCCCCACCGAGCAGTACTTC; CDR3: CASSSGSPTEQYF
V: TRBV20-1; size: .; D: TRBD1; length: 14; J: TRBJ2-5; DNA: TGCAGTGCTAGACCGGGACAGGGGTCTCGGGAGCAGTACTTC; CDR3: CSARPGQGSREQYF
V: TRBV11-3; size: .; D: .; length: 13; J: TRBJ2-1; DNA: TGTGCCAGCAGCTTAGATAACCTCAATGAGCAGTTCTTC; CDR3: CASSLDNLNEQFF
V: TRBV4-3; size: .; D: .; length: 15; J: TRBJ2-1; DNA: TGCGCCAGCAGCCAAGATCTAGGGCCCTACAATGAGCAGTTCTTC; CDR3: CASSQDLGPYNEQFF
V: TRBV7-2; size: .; D: .; length: 12; J: TRBJ1-2; DNA: TGTGCCAGCAGCTACTACAGGGATGGCTACACCTTC; CDR3: CASSYYRDGYTF
V: TRBV12-3/TRBV12-4; size: .; D: .; length: 11; J: TRBJ2-1; DNA: TGTGCCAGCAGGAACGCCAATGAGCAGTTCTTC; CDR3: CASRNANEQFF
V: TRBV2; size: few; D: .; length: 14; J: TRBJ2-3; DNA: TGTGCCAGCAGTGGATTCAGAAACACAGATACGCAGTATTTT; CDR3: CASSGFRNTDTQYF
V: TRBV7-2; size: .; D: .; length: 13; J: TRBJ2-5; DNA: TGTGCCAGCAGCTCTCGGGGACGGGAGACCCAGTACTTC; CDR3: CASSSRGRETQYF
V: TRBV4-3; size: few; D: TRBD1; length: 13; J: TRBJ2-4; DNA: TGCGCCAGCAGCCGGGACAGGGGAAACATTCAGTACTTC; CDR3: CASSRDRGNIQYF
V: TRBV12-3/TRBV12-4; size: .; D: TRBD2; length: 17; J: TRBJ2-5; DNA: TGTGCCAGCAGTTTCTATGGAGCTAGCGGGGGGAAAGAGACCCAGTACTTC; CDR3: CASSFYGASGGKETQYF
V: TRBV3-1; size: .; D: .; length: 11; J: TRBJ2-7; DNA: TGTGCCAGCAGCTCCTCCCGAGAGCAGTACTTC; CDR3: CASSSSREQYF